The source of this TCR beta chain is a study of T-cell reconstitution after alpha-beta-depleted transplantation in children (TCRdb year 2016). Notes on the research overall: Using TCR repertoire profiling, the study quantitatively followed how T-cell immune reconstitution unfolded in children after TCRalphabeta/CD19-depleted allogeneic hematopoietic cell transplantation.

The sample's time point label is to be understood as: day 60 (about 2 months) after transplantation. Read against the paper, the sample's treatment or condition label means: allogeneic hematopoietic cell transplantation with graft depleted of TCRalphabeta T cells and CD19 B cells. Transplant recipients were children who received TCRalphabeta/CD19-depleted allogeneic hematopoietic cell grafts. General study outcomes and caveats: The high TCRbeta diversity at day 60 in some patients was ascribed to recipient T cells and intrathymic progenitors that had survived conditioning. Apparently early alphabetaT-cell count recovery about two months after transplant reportedly relied on only several hundred rapidly expanded clones derived from non-depleted graft cells. Over the following months the frequencies of hyperexpanded clones went down, and after one year T-cell counts and TCRbeta diversity were mostly credited to newly produced T cells.

Library method: PCR. This sample was sequenced with an Illumina HiSeq 2500. TCR library preparation used molecular barcoding, with unique molecular identifiers applied to normalize quantification of the TCRbeta repertoire. The public sequencing data were trimmed at Q25 with fastp and processed into clonotypes with MiXCR by TCRdb, which kept only in-frame beta chains. Rows merge per CDR3 protein into single entries with the most common DNA and genes. The sample table records over 85,000 distinct CDR3 sequences; approximately 6% of these occur just once. The top ten hold roughly 5.5% of the sample. This clonotype was detected only a few times. Its antigen target is currently unknown. Base qualities are not recorded, but no much larger clone differs from it by a single base. CDR3 length: 17 amino acids, cysteine to phenylalanine. The DNA shown is the 51-base CDR3, in frame from base 1. For this chain, trimming is 3 bases at the V end and 5 bases at the J end, and the number of junction bases without a gene match is 16. CDR1 and CDR2 are read off the germline V gene (reference sequence) as GTSNPN and SVGIG.

The rearranged segments are TRBV30 and TRBJ2-1, with 7 middle bases fitting TRBD2. The starting material was PBMCs, mostly from graft donor cells, obtained 60 days after TCRalphabeta/CD19-depleted stem cell transplant. This TCR was sampled from a female patient aged 2-10 years who had a stem cell transplant for Fanconi anemia, so the T cells may come from the graft donor. In nucleotide form, the sequence is TGTGCCTGGAGGTCGCGGGAGCTTCTTAGGTGGAACAATGAGCAGTTCTTC. This codes for CAWRSRELLRWNNEQFF.